This T cell receptor (beta chain) stems from a study (TCRdb year 2016). About this clonotype: Its antigen is currently not known. No base-level quality is on record; no much larger clone is a single base apart.

Receptor amplification or capture employed RT-PCR. The data were produced on an Illumina MiSeq. TCRdb reprocessed the public reads (quality trimming at Q25 with fastp, clone calling with MiXCR) and kept in-frame beta chains. Rows are combined by CDR3 protein, so each entry shows the most common genes and DNA. The sample includes about 680,000 distinct CDR3 sequences, with 14% observed a single time. The ten largest account for 3.6% of the sample. From the cysteine up to the phenylalanine, the CDR3 has a length of 14 residues. Solely the CDR3 DNA is kept, with 42 bases framed from the first base. The trim is 5 bases for V and 5 bases for J, with a gap of 12 bases between the germline ends. For CDR1 and CDR2, the germline V gene lists SGHTA and FQGNSA.

What was sequenced was memory CD4+ T cells from blood. The origin of this receptor is a female donor in good health, serving as a healthy control. Recombination joined TRBV7-2 with TRBJ2-2; the D gene is unclear. In nucleotides, the sequence is TGTGCCAGCAGCCCCTCTCGGAAAACCGGGGAGCTGTTTTTT. Translated, this is CASSPSRKTGELFF.